This T cell receptor beta chain is from a study of memory CD4+ T cells and cytomegalovirus serostatus. The protocol was immunoSEQ multiplex PCR, while the TCRdb copy is restricted to in-frame clones and leaves out a portion. Of 70,000 to 90,000 clones listed, just under 80% are singletons. Trimming pared 2 bases from V and 1 base from J, leaving 6 bases between. The germline V gene encodes CDR1 SGHNT and CDR2 YYREEE (reference sequence). The CDR3 extends over 14 amino acids. Notes on the study in general: Repertoires predicted CMV serostatus with median bootstrapped AUC of about 0.96. Suggested: most of the CMV-linked TCR signature lies in CD4+ memory cells.

Single viable CD3+CD4+CD8-CD45RO+ cells were sorted as the memory CD4+ T cells. After thawing, CD4+ T cells were positively selected. Comments on this clone: The antigen is unknown.

V gene TRBV5-4 combines with J gene TRBJ2-2, with D maybe TRBD2 (6 bases). This TCR came from an adult in good health and CMV-seropositive. Sequencing used memory CD4+ T cells from blood. The CDR3 loop reads CASSFGRNTGELFF. The CDR3 region has the DNA TGTGCCAGCAGCTTCGGGAGGAACACCGGGGAGCTGTTTTTT.